The 6 T cell receptor beta chains presented below share a single source sample, sequenced in a study of shared clonotypes between healthy human individuals. The repertoire was sequenced with immunoSEQ multiplex PCR; TCRdb's copy has only in-frame clones and lacks some. Among fewer than 550,000 clones listed, roughly 79% were seen once. The sequenced sample was PBMCs. Every receptor here comes from a woman between 35 and 50 years old in good health. Some clones in this sample may be carry-over from other donors' samples.

This clone has only one observation. The chain has TRBV29-1 and TRBJ1-2; no reliable D call. In germline, CDR1 is SQVTM, CDR2 ANQGSEA. This CDR3 region has 11 residues. V lost 7 bases and J lost 3, with 9 bases in between. CDR3 sequence (DNA): TGCAGCGCCGTCGGCTACTATGGCTACACCTTC. Translated: CSAVGYYGYTF.

This chain connects TRBV7-3 to TRBJ1-2, with 10 bases identical to TRBD1. The V segment lost 0 bases and the J segment 2 bases; nucleotides outside the gene matches: 6. The CDR3 spans 17 residues. Per the germline V gene, CDR1 is SGHTA and CDR2 is FQGTGA. The DNA of the CDR3 is TGTGCCAGCAGCTTAACCCCCCCGGGACAGGGGAACTATGGCTACACCTTC. It yields the protein CASSLTPPGQGNYGYTF.

The chain uses TRBV11-3 and TRBJ1-1; 8 bases align to TRBD1. The germline gives CDR1 SGHNT, CDR2 YENEEA. The CDR3 length is 12 residues. After removal of 1 base from V and 11 bases from J, the junction contained 3 bases not matched to a gene. CDR3 residues: CASSLGTGSAFF. CDR3 nucleotides: TGTGCCAGCAGCTTAGGGACAGGGTCGGCTTTCTTT.

This clone was detected once. The CDR3 bases are TGTGCCAGCAGCACCCCGCGGGACACGAGCTCCTACAATGAGCAGTTCTTC. It encodes CASSTPRDTSSYNEQFF. The chain employs TRBV9 and TRBJ2-1; D is tentatively TRBD1 or TRBD2 (6 bases each). The CDR3 spans 17 residues. The V end was cut by 4 bases, the J end by 0 bases, with 17 bases between. CDR1 and CDR2 (germline): SGDLS, YYNGEE.

With respect to this clone: This is likely an artifact of a read error, given a far larger clone one base away. The chain has TRBV18 and TRBJ2-1; D not certain. The CDR3 has 15 residues. CDR1 KGHSH and CDR2 LQKENI come from the germline V gene. The CDR3: CASSPPSIDGNERFF. In nucleotides, the CDR3 is TGTGCCAGCTCACCACCAAGCATTGACGGCAATGAGCGGTTCTTC.

This clone was observed a single time. This chain joins TRBV28 and TRBJ2-2; tentative D call: TRBD2 (5 bases). Germline lookup yields CDR1 MDHEN and CDR2 SYDVKM. V dropped 6 bases and J dropped 0 bases, with 11 bases sitting between them. CDR3 length equals 15 residues. The CDR3 spells CASSSGNSNTGELFF. The DNA for the CDR3 is TGTGCCAGCAGCTCGGGAAATTCGAACACCGGGGAGCTGTTTTTT.